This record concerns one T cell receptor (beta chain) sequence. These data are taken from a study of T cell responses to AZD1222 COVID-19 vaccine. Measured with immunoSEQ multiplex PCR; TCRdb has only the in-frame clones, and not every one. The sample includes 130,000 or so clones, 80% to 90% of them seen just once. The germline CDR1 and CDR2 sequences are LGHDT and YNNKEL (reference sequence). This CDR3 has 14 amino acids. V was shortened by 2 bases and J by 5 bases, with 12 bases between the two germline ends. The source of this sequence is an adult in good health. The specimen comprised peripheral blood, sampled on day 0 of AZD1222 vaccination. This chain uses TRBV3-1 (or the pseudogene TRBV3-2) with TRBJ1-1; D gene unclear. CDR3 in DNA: TGTGCCAGCAGCCAATTACCTGGGCAAACTGAAGCTTTCTTT. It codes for CASSQLPGQTEAFF.